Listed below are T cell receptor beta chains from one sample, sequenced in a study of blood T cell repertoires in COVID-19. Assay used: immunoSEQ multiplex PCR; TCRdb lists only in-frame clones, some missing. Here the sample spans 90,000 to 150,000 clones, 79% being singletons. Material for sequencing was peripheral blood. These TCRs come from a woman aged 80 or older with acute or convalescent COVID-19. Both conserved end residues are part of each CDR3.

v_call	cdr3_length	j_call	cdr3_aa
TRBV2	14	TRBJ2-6	CASYRSSGANVLTF
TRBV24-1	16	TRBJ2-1	CATSDLQTGGNNEQFF
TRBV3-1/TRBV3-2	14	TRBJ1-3	CASSRTGSGNTIYF
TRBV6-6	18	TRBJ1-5	CASSPVFDRGGDNQPQHF
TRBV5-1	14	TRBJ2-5	CASSFPSPGETQYF
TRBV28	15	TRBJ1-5	CASSLVRYSNQPQHF
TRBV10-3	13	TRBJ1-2	CAISAGSGVGYTF
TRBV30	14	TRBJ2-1	CAWSPGAGRNEQFF
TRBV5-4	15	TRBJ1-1	CASRATGGRRTEAFF
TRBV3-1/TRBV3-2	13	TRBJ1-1	CASSQTGNTEAFF
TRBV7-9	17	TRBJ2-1	CASSPPPRLAVYNEQFF
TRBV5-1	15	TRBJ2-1	CASSFAAGGYNEQFF
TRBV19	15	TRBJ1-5	CASSMDRGTNQPQHF
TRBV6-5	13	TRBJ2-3	CASSKQGTDTQYF
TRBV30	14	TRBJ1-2	CAWSSLHQGQGYTF
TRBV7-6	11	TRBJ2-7	CASSSTYEQYF
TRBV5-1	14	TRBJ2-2	CASSLTGETGELFF
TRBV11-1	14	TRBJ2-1	CASSIAGVYNEQFF
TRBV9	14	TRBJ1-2	CASSPDTRRYGYTF
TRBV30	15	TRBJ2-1	CAWSVTGDSNGSQFF
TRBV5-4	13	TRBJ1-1	CASIRRGQTEAFF
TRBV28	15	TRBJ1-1	CASRYSVAGGTEAFF
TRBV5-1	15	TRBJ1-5	CASSLSGQINQPQHF
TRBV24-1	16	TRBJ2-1	CATSDPGVAVGDEQFF
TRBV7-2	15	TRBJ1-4	CASSLWGGTNEKLFF
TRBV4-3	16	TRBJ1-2	CASSQEEYGGNYGYTF
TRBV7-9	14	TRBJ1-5	CATHPGTGNQPQHF
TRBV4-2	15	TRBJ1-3	CASSPSQAAGNTIYF
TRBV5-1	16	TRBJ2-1	CASSFGRSSGSYEQFF
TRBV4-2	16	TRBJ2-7	CASSPDVAGGSYEQYF
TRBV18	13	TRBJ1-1	CASSRQANTEAFF
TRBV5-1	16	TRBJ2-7	CASSPGGVAAAYEQYF
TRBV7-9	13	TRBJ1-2	CASSSGQYYGYTF
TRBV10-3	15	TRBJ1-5	CAISENTGGNQPQHF
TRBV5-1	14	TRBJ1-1	CASSMDGQNTEAFF
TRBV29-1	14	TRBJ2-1	CSVATGTGVSEQFF
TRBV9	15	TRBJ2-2	CASSVDRGVTGELFF
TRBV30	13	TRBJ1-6	CAWSESLNSPLHF
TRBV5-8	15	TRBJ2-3	CASSLAGGSTDTQYF